Listed here are 2 T cell receptor beta chains from one sample, sequenced in a study of CD8+CD57+ T cells in acquired aplastic anemia. For CDR3 and TCR beta VDJ profiling, genomic DNA was the template used. TCRdb independently ran MiXCR on the reads; one entry per CDR3 protein. The data show some 150,000 distinct CDR3 sequences, about 40% seen once. Sequencing used sorted CD4+, CD8+, or CD8+CD57+ T cells (not recorded which) from PBMCs. The receptors come from a human donor in good health, serving as a control.

This sequence joins TRBV7-9 and TRBJ1-1; no clear D. Trimming cost V 3 bases and J 4 bases, with 12 bases left between them. The length of the CDR3 is 14 residues. The V gene's germline CDR1 is SEHNR and CDR2 FQNEAQ (reference sequence). In DNA, the CDR3 is TGTGCCAGCAGCTTTGGAGGGTTTGTCACTGAAGCTTTCTTT. Its protein is CASSFGGFVTEAFF.

This clonotype came up many times. The V and J genes are TRBV5-1 and TRBJ1-2; 9 bases map to TRBD1. The V and J ends lost 0 bases and 8 bases, in that order; junction bases with no gene match: 5. CDR3 size: 14 residues. The V gene's germline CDR1 is SGHRS and CDR2 YFSETQ. CDR3 sequence (DNA): TGCGCCAGCAGCTTGGGACAGGGGGTGGACGGCTACACCTTC. Encoded protein: CASSLGQGVDGYTF.